A single sample is the source of the 8 T cell receptor beta chains below, sequenced in a study of T cell responses to AZD1222 COVID-19 vaccine. Sequencing was performed with immunoSEQ multiplex PCR; in TCRdb, only in-frame clones are kept and a portion is missing. The data show 65,000 to 80,000 clones, with roughly 87% seen just once and roughly a quarter held by the top ten. The material sequenced was peripheral blood, taken on day 0 of AZD1222 vaccination. These receptors all stem from an adult in good health.

The V and J genes are TRBV7-7 and TRBJ2-1; D gene unclear. With 1 base removed from V and 7 bases from J, the gap between germline ends came to 17 bases. The CDR3 sequence is 16 residues long. The germline CDR1 and CDR2 sequences are SSHAT and FNYEAQ (reference sequence). CDR3 in amino acids: CASSLGSSRKVNEQFF. Here the CDR3 DNA reads TGTGCCAGCAGCTTAGGTTCTTCTAGGAAAGTTAATGAGCAGTTCTTC.

J is TRBJ2-7 and V is TRBV19; TRBD2 is a possible D gene (6 bases). The germline V gene encodes CDR1 LNHDA and CDR2 SQIVND (reference sequence). The CDR3 contains 15 residues. Between the trimmed V and J ends, which lost 5 bases and 3 bases, there was a span of 17 bases. The DNA for the CDR3 is TGTGCCAGTAGTTCAACCGCGGAGGGCGGCTACGAGCAGTACTTC. Translation gives CASSSTAEGGYEQYF.

The chain recombines TRBV11-2 with TRBJ2-1; 8 bases line up with TRBD2. CDR3 size: 13 residues. Germline CDR1 SGHAT, CDR2 FQNNGV. Trimming cost V 6 bases and J 14 bases; bases outside gene matches: 12. The DNA for the CDR3 is TGTGCCAGCAGGAACCTCGGGGGGACTAGAAAGTTCTTC. Translating it yields CASRNLGGTRKFF.

For this clone: A junction end diverges from the germline sequence, so it may reflect a read error. The chain joins TRBV6-5 to TRBJ1-1; the D gene is possibly TRBD1 (6 bases). The germline CDR1 and CDR2 sequences are MNHEY and SVGAGI. The CDR3 consists of 14 residues. The CDR3 nucleotides are TGTGCCAGCAGTGACTCTTCAGGGGCCGCTGAAGCTTTCTTT. Translated: CASSDSSGAAEAFF.

This chain uses TRBV5-1 with TRBJ1-4; D possibly corresponds to TRBD1 (5 bases). V was pared by 4 bases and J by 4 bases, with 14 bases between. The CDR3 covers 15 residues. The germline CDR1 and CDR2 sequences are SGHRS and YFSETQ. This CDR3 is CASSISGPVNEKLFF. CDR3 DNA sequence: TGCGCCAGCAGCATATCGGGACCGGTTAATGAAAAACTGTTTTTT.

The CDR3: CASSVAGASTDTQYF. The CDR3 nucleotides are TGTGCCAGCAGCGTGGCGGGAGCTAGCACAGATACGCAGTATTTT. The rearrangement uses TRBV9 and TRBJ2-3, with TRBD2 identical over 7 bases. Germline V gives CDR1 SGDLS, CDR2 YYNGEE. The CDR3 runs to 15 residues. The ends lost 2 bases at V and 0 bases at J; junction bases unmatched: 3.

This clone was seen a single time. The V gene is TRBV10-2, the J gene TRBJ2-1, with 12 bases identical to TRBD2. CDR1 and CDR2 (germline): WSHSY, SAAADI. CDR3 length: 15 amino acids. Trimming at V came to 10 bases and at J to 6 bases, leaving 10 bases not matched to a gene. The CDR3 DNA is TGCGCCACAGACCTTGCTAGCGGGAGGGCCAATGAGCAGTTCTTC. Translation gives CATDLASGRANEQFF.

The rearrangement uses TRBV5-1 and TRBJ2-1, with D unclear. The CDR3 runs to 13 residues. The V gene's germline CDR1 is SGHRS and CDR2 YFSETQ. The V end lost 2 bases, the J end lost 5 bases, and 8 bases lay between the germline ends. CDR3: CASSLGGDNEQFF. The DNA of the CDR3 is TGCGCCAGCAGCTTAGGCGGAGACAATGAGCAGTTCTTC.